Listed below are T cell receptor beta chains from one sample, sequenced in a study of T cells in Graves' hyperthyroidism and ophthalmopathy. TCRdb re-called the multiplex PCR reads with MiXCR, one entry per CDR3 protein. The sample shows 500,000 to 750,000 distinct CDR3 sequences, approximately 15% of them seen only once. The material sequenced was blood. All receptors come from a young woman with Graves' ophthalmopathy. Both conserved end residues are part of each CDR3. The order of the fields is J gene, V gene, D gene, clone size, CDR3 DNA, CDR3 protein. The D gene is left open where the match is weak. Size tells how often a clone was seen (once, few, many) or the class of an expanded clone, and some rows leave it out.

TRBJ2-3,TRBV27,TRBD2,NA,TGTGCCAGCAGTTTATTTAGCGGGAGGCCCACAGATACGCAGTATTTT,CASSLFSGRPTDTQYF
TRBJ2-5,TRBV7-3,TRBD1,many,TGTGCCAGCAGCTTAGGAACAGGGGGGAGCGGCCAAGAGACCCAGTACTTC,CASSLGTGGSGQETQYF
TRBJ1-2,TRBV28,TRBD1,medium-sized,TGTGCCAGCAGTCACCGGACAGGGGCCCAGTATGGCTACACCTTC,CASSHRTGAQYGYTF
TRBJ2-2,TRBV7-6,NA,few,TGTGCCAGCAGCTGGTCCGCCGGGGAGCTGTTTTTT,CASSWSAGELFF
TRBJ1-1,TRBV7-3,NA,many,TGTGCCAGCAGCTCACCTCGGGGGTCGGCGAGGGACACTGAAGCTTTCTTT,CASSSPRGSARDTEAFF
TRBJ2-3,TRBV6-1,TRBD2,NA,TGTGCCAGCAGTAGAAGCGGGAGTCTATCAGATACGCAGTATTTT,CASSRSGSLSDTQYF
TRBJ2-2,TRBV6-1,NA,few,TGTGCCAGCAGTGTCCGAGGGGGACACACCGGGGAGCTGTTTTTT,CASSVRGGHTGELFF
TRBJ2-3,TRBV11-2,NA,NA,TGTGCCAGCAGCTTAGATGTGGCTAGCGTTAGCACAGATACGCAGTATTTT,CASSLDVASVSTDTQYF
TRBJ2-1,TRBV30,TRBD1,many,TGTGCCTGGAGTGTATCCGCCGACAGGGGGTCCTACAATGAGCAGTTCTTC,CAWSVSADRGSYNEQFF
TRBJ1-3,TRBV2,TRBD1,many,TGTGCCAGTGGGGACAGGCAAAGAAACACCATATATTTT,CASGDRQRNTIYF
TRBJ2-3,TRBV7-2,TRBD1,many,TGTGCCAGCAGGACAGGGTTAGATACGCAGTATTTT,CASRTGLDTQYF
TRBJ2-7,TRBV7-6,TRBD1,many,TGTGCCAGCAGCTTAGCAGGGACAGCGTACGAGCAGTACTTC,CASSLAGTAYEQYF
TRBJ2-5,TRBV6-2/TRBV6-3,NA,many,TGTGCCAGCAGTTATCAGGGCTTCCAAGAGACCCAGTACTTC,CASSYQGFQETQYF
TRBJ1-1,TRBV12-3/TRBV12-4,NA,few,TGTGCCAGCAGCGGGAGCCAGGGAGCTTTCTTT,CASSGSQGAFF
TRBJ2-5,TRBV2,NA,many,TGTGCCAGCAGTGACGAAAAGCGGACCCAGTACTTC,CASSDEKRTQYF
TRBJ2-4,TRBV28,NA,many,TGTGCCAGCAGTTTCGGGGTCCTGAGGACTACAGTTGGAGCCAAAAACATTCAGTACTTC,CASSFGVLRTTVGAKNIQYF
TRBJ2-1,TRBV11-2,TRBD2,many,TGTGCCAGCAGCTTAGAAGCGGGAGTGAGCCATGAGCAGTTCTTC,CASSLEAGVSHEQFF
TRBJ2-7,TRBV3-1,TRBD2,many,TGTGCCAGCAGCCAAGAAGGGGCTAGCGGAGTCTACGAGCAGTACTTC,CASSQEGASGVYEQYF
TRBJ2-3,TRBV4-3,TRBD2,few,TGCGCCAGCACCCCCCCGGGAGGAATAAGCACAGATACGCAGTATTTT,CASTPPGGISTDTQYF
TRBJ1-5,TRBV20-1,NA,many,TGCAGTGCGCTGGAGACCGGCAATCAGCCCCAGCATTTT,CSALETGNQPQHF
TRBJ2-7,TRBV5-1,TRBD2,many,TGCGCCAGCAGCTTGGTTAGCGGGAGAACCTACGAGCAGTACTTC,CASSLVSGRTYEQYF
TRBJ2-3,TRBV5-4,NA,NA,TGTGCCACCACAACTGTTCGGGAGAGCACAGATACGCAGTATTTT,CATTTVRESTDTQYF
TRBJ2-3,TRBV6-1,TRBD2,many,TGTGCCAGCAGTGCCTTGGGACTAGCGGGATTAGAGGGAGTCTCAGATACGCAGTATTTT,CASSALGLAGLEGVSDTQYF
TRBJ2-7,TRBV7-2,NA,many,TGTGCCAGCAGCTTAGGAGCGGACTCCTACGAGCAGTACTTC,CASSLGADSYEQYF
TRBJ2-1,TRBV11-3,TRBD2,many,TGTGCCAGCAGCTTTAGAGCGGGAGGAGGGGACAATGAGCAGTTCTTC,CASSFRAGGGDNEQFF
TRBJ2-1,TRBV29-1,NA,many,TGCAGCGTCGAAGAGCTAGGGACTTCCTACAATGAGCAGTTCTTC,CSVEELGTSYNEQFF
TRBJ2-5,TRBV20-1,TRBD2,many,TGCAGTGCTCATGGGGCGGGAGGGTTGGAGACCCAGTACTTC,CSAHGAGGLETQYF
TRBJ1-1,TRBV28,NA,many,TGTGCCAGCAGTTTAGGAGGGTTGGGTCGAAACACTGAAGCTTTCTTT,CASSLGGLGRNTEAFF
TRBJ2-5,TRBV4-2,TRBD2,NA,TGTGCCAGCAGCCAAGATGCTAGCGGGTACCAAGAGACCCAGTACTTC,CASSQDASGYQETQYF
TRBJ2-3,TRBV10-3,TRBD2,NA,TGTGCCATCGCGGGGGGACTTGGTACAGATACGCAGTATTTT,CAIAGGLGTDTQYF
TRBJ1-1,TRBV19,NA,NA,TGTGCCAGTAAACGGGCGACTGAAGCTTTCTTT,CASKRATEAFF
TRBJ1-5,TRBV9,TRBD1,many,TGTGCCAGCAGCGTAGGGACAGGGAATCAGCCCCAGCATTTT,CASSVGTGNQPQHF
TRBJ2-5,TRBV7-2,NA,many,TGTGCCAGCAGCTTAGCGATAGCGGTTGAGACCCAGTACTTC,CASSLAIAVETQYF
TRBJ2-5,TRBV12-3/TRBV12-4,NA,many,TGTGCCAGCAGTTTAGGACTAGGAACACAAGAGACCCAGTACTTC,CASSLGLGTQETQYF
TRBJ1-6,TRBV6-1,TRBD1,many,TGTGCCAGCATCTACGGGACAGGGGGCCAGCCCCTCCACTTT,CASIYGTGGQPLHF
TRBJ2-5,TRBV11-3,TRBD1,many,TGTGCCAGCAGCCGGCGGACAGGGGGCAAAGAAGAGACCCAGTACTTC,CASSRRTGGKEETQYF
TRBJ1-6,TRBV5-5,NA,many,TGTGCCAGCAGCTTGGGGACCGGTCGAGGTTCACCCCTCCACTTT,CASSLGTGRGSPLHF
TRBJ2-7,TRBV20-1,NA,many,TGCAGTGCTGATACGGAGAGCTCCTACGAGCAGTACTTC,CSADTESSYEQYF
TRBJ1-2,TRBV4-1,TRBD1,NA,TGCGCCAGCAGCCAAGATCCCCACGGACTATTACAGGGGGGCTATGGCTACACCTTC,CASSQDPHGLLQGGYGYTF
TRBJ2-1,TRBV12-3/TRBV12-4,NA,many,TGTGCCAGCAGTCCTCAGGGAGAAATTTTTGATGAGCAGTTCTTC,CASSPQGEIFDEQFF
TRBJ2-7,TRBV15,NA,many,TGTGCCACCAGCAGGACGCGGGACACCTACATCTCCTACGAGCAGTACTTC,CATSRTRDTYISYEQYF
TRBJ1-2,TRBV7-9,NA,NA,TGTGCCAGTAGTCAAGGCAGGAGAGGTATGGATGGCTACACCTTC,CASSQGRRGMDGYTF
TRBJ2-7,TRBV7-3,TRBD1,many,TGTGCCAGCAGCCCGGGGACAGGGGTAGGCGAGCAGTACTTC,CASSPGTGVGEQYF